Given below is one TCR beta chain in context. The entry originates in a study of blood T cell repertoires in COVID-19. Study context: Material from acute and convalescent COVID-19 was sourced from the United States, Italy and Spain. Sources were T cells, B-cell-depleted T cells, or PBMCs; the material itself was cDNA or gDNA.

In the study's own analysis: Using reference gene primer amplification, nucleated cell counts were estimated. Profiling relied on immunoSEQ multiplex PCR, and the TCRdb table lists in-frame clones only, not all of them. V, J and clone size reflect that table, while D and trimming were determined from the DNA. The sample lists about 670,000 clones; approximately 90% were seen once. The CDR3 runs to 18 residues. Germline values: CDR1 WNHNN, CDR2 SYGVQD (reference sequence). With 2 bases clipped from V and 4 bases from J, the junction kept 12 bases outside the gene matches. What was sequenced was peripheral blood. The rearrangement joins TRBV10-1 to TRBJ2-3, with TRBD1 identical over 10 bases. This receptor was taken from a woman in her late teens or twenties with acute or convalescent COVID-19. The CDR3 protein is CASSEDGQGQGPPDTQYF. The CDR3 DNA follows: TGCGCCAGCAGTGAGGATGGTCAGGGACAGGGGCCACCAGATACGCAGTATTTT.